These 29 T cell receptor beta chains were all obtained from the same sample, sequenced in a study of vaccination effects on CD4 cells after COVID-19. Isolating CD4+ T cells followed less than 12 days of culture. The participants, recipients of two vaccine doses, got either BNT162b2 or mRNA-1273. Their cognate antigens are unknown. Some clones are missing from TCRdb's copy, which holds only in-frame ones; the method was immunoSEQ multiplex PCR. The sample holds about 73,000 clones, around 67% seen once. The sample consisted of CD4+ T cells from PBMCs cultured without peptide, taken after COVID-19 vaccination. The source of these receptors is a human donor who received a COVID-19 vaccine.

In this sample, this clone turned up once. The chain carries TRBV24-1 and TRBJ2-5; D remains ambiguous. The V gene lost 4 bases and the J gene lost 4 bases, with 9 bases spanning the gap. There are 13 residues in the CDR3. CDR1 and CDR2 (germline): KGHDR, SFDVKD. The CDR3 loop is CATSEFGRETQYF. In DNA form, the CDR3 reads TGTGCCACCAGTGAGTTCGGAAGAGAGACCCAGTACTTC.

CDR3 sequence reads: CATTRRGTDTQYF. Here the CDR3 DNA reads TGTGCCACCACGAGGCGGGGCACAGATACGCAGTATTTT. The chain couples TRBV5-4 to TRBJ2-3; tentatively, D is TRBD2 (5 bases). Between the trimmed V and J ends, which lost 9 bases and 1 base, there was a span of 12 bases. The CDR3 is 13 residues long. In germline, CDR1 is SGHNT, CDR2 YYREEE (reference sequence).

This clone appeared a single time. The CDR3 DNA reads as TGTGCCAGCAGCCGGAACGAAGTTAACTATGGCTACACCTTC. Translated: CASSRNEVNYGYTF. The chain carries TRBV3-1 (or the pseudogene TRBV3-2) and TRBJ1-2; D is undetermined. CDR3 size: 14 residues. V lost 4 bases, J lost 1 base, and 10 bases lay in between. The germline V gene encodes CDR1 LGHDT and CDR2 YNNKEL (reference sequence).

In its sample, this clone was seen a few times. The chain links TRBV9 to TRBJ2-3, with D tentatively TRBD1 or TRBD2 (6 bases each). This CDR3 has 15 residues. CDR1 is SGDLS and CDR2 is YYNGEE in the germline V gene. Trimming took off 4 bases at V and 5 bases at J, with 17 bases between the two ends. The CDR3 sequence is CASSPPRGARDTQYF. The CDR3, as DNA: TGTGCCAGCAGCCCCCCGAGGGGGGCACGAGATACGCAGTATTTT.

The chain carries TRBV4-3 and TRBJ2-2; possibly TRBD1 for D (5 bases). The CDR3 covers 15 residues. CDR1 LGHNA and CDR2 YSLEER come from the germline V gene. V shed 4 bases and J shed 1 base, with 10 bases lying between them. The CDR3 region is CASSRPDMNTGELFF. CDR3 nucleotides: TGCGCCAGCAGCCGCCCGGACATGAACACCGGGGAGCTGTTTTTT.

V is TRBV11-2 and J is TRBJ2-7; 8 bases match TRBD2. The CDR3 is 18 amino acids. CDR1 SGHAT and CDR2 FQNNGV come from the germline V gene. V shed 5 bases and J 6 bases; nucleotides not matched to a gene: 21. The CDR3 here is CASSPSVTGGGLRGEQYV. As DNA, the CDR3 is TGTGCCAGCAGCCCGTCGGTAACGGGAGGGGGTCTTCGCGGCGAGCAGTACGTC.

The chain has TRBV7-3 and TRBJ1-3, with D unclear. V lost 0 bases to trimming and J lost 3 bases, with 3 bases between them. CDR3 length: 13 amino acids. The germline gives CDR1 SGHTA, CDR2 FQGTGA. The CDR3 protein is CASSLTLGNTIYF. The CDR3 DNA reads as TGTGCCAGCAGCTTAACCCTTGGAAACACCATATATTTT.

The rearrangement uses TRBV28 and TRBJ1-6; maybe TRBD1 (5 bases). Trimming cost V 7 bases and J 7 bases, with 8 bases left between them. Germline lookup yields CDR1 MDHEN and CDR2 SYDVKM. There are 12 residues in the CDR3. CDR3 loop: CASKRGNSPLHF. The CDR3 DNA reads TGTGCCAGCAAAAGGGGAAATTCACCCCTCCACTTT.

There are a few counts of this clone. CDR3 residues: CASSLASISDEQFF. CDR3 coding DNA: TGCGCCAGCAGCTTGGCTAGTATCTCGGATGAGCAGTTCTTC. This sequence joins TRBV5-1 and TRBJ2-1, with D uncertain. CDR3 length: 14 residues. With 0 bases removed from V and 8 bases from J, the gap between germline ends came to 12 bases. CDR1 and CDR2 from the germline V gene are SGHRS and YFSETQ.

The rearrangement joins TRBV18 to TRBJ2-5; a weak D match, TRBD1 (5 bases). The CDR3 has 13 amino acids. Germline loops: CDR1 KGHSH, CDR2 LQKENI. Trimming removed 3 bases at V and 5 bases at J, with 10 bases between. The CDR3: CASSPQGFETQYF. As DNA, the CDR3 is TGTGCCAGCTCACCTCAGGGTTTTGAGACCCAGTACTTC.

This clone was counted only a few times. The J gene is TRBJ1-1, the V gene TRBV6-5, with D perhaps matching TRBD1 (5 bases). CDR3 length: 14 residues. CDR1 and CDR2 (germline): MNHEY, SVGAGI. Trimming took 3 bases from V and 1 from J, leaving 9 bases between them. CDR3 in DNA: TGTGCCAGCAGTTATGGGACGGGGAACACTGAAGCTTTCTTT. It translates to CASSYGTGNTEAFF.

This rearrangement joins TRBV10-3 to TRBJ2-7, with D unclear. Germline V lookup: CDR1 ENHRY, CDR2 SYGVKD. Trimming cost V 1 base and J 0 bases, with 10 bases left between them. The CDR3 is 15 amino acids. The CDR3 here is CAISEFEVSSYEQYV. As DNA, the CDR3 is TGTGCCATCAGTGAGTTTGAAGTGAGCTCCTACGAGCAGTACGTC.

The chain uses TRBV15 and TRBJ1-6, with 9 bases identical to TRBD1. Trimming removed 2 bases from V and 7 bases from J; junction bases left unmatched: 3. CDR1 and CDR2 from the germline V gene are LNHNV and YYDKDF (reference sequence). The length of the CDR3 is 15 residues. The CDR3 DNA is TGTGCCACCAGCAGACCGACAGGGGGAAATTCACCCCTCCACTTT. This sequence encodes CATSRPTGGNSPLHF.

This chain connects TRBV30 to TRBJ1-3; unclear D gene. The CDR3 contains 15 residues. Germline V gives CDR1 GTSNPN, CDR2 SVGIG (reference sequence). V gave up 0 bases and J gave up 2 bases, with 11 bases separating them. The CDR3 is CAWSVTRGPGNTIYF. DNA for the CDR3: TGTGCCTGGAGTGTGACCCGAGGCCCTGGAAACACCATATATTTT.

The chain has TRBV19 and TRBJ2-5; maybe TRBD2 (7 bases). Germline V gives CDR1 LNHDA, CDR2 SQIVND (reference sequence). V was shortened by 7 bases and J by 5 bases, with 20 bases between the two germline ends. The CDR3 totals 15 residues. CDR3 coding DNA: TGTGCCAGTATGGCTCAAGGGGGGGAATGGGAGACCCAGTACTTC. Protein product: CASMAQGGEWETQYF.

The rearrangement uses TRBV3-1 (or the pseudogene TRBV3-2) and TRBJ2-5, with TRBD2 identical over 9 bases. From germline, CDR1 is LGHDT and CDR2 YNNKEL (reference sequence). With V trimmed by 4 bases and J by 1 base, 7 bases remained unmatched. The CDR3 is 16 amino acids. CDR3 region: CASSPRSGGTQETQYF. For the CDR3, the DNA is TGTGCCAGCAGCCCCCGAAGCGGGGGGACCCAAGAGACCCAGTACTTC.

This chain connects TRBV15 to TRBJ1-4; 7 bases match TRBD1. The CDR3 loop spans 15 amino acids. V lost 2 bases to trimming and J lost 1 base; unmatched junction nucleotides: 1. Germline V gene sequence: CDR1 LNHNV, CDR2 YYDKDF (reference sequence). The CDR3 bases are TGTGCCACCAGCAGATACAGGGGAACTAATGAAAAACTGTTTTTT. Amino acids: CATSRYRGTNEKLFF. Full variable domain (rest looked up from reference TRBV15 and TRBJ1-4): DAMVIQNPRYQVTQFGKPVTLSCSQTLNHNVMYWYQQKSSQAPKLLFHYYDKDFNNEADTPDNFQSRRPNTSFCFLDIRSPGLGDTAMYLCATSRYRGTNEKLFFGSGTQLSVL.

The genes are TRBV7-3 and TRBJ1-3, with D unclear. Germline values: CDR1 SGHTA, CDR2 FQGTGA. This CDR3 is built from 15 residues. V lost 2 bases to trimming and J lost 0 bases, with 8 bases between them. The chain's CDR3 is CASSLVGSSGNTIYF. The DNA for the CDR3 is TGTGCCAGCAGCTTAGTAGGGAGCTCTGGAAACACCATATATTTT.

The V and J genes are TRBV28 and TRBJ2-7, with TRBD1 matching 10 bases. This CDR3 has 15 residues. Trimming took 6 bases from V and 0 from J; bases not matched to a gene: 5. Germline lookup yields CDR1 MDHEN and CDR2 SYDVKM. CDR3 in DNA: TGTGCCAGCAGACAGGACAGGGGGAGCTCCTACGAGCAGTACGTC. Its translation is CASRQDRGSSYEQYV.

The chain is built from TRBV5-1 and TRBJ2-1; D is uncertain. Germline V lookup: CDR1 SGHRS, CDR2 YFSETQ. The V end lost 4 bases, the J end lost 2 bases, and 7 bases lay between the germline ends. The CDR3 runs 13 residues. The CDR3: CASSPGTYNEQFF. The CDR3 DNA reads TGCGCCAGCAGCCCCGGCACCTACAATGAGCAGTTCTTC.

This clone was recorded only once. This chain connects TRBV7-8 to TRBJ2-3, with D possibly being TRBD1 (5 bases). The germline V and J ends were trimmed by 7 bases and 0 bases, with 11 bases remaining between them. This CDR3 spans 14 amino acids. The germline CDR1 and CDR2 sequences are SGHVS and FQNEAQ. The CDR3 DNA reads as TGTGCCAGCACCTCAGGGCCTAGCACAGATACGCAGTATTTT. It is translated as CASTSGPSTDTQYF.

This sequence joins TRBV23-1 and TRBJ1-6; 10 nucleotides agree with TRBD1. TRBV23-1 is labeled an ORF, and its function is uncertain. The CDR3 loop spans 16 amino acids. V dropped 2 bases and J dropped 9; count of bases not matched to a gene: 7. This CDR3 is CASSQTPGQGCSPLHF. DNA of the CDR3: TGCGCCAGCAGTCAAACTCCGGGACAGGGGTGTTCACCCCTCCACTTT.

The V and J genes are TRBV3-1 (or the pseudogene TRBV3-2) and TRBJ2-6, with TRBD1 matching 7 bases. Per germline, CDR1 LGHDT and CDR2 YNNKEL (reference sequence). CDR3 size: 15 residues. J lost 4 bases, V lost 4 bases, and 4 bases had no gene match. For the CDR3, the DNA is TGTGCCAGCAGCCGGACAGGTTCGGGGGCCAACGTCCTGACTTTC. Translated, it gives CASSRTGSGANVLTF.

The CDR3, as DNA: TGCAGCACACCGGGACGGCAGAACACTGAAGCTTTCTTT. Amino acid sequence: CSTPGRQNTEAFF. The genes are TRBV29-1 and TRBJ1-1; perhaps TRBD1 as D (5 bases). From germline, CDR1 is SQVTM and CDR2 ANQGSEA. This CDR3 region has 13 residues. The V end was cut by 8 bases, the J end by 1 base, with 14 bases between.

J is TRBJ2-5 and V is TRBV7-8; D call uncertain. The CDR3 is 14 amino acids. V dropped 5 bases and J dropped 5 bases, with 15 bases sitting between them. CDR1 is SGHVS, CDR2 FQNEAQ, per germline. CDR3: CASSVLPEGETQYF. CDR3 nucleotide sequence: TGTGCCAGCAGCGTCTTACCCGAAGGGGAGACCCAGTACTTC.

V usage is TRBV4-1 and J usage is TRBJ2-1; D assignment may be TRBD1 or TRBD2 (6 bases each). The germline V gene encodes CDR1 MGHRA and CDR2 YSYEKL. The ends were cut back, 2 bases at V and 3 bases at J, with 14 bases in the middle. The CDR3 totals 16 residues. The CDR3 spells CASSQLRGEYYNEQFF. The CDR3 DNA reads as TGCGCCAGCAGCCAACTTAGGGGGGAATACTACAATGAGCAGTTCTTC.

CDR3 loop: CASSHPPANSYEQYV. In nucleotides, the CDR3 is TGTGCCAGCAGCCATCCCCCGGCGAACAGCTACGAGCAGTACGTC. The V call is TRBV3-1 (or the pseudogene TRBV3-2), the J call TRBJ2-7; D is uncertain. Trimming pared 3 bases from V and 3 bases from J, leaving 15 bases between. There are 15 residues in the CDR3. Germline CDR1 reads LGHDT; CDR2 reads YNNKEL (reference sequence).

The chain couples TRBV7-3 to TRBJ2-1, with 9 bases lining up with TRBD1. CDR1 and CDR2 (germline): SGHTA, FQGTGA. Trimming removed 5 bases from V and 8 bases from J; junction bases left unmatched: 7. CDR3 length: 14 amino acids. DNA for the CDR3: TGTGCCAGCAGCGCATTACAGGGGGCCGATGAGCAGTTCTTC. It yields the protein CASSALQGADEQFF. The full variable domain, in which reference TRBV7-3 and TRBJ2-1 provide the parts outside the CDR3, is GAGVSQTPSNKVTEKGKYVELRCDPISGHTALYWYRQSLGQGPEFLIYFQGTGAADDSGLPNDRFFAVRPEGSVSTLKIQRTERGDSAVYLCASSALQGADEQFFGPGTRLTVL.

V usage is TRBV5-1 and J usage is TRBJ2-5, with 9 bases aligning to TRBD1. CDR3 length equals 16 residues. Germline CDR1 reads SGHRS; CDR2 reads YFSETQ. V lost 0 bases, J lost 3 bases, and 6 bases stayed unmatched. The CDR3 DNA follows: TGCGCCAGCAGCTTGGAGGGACAGGGTTGGGAAGAGACCCAGTACTTC. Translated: CASSLEGQGWEETQYF.